This T cell receptor (beta chain) was sequenced in a study of response to subunit inactivated influenza vaccine. TCRdb itself ran the RT-PCR reads through MiXCR, one entry per CDR3 protein. The data contain some 500,000 distinct CDR3 sequences, 15% to 20% of them seen just once; the ten biggest clones take up approximately 3%. In its sample, this clonotype was seen a few times. Its matching antigen is unknown. Overall study results and limits: The authors put forward the suggestion that each seasonal influenza vaccination may bring in only a limited number of new T cells.

The CDR3 is made up of 17 amino acids. Germline CDR1 and CDR2: KGHDR and SFDVKD. Trimming removed 0 bases from V and 0 bases from J, with 13 bases in between. The specimen was CD4+ T cells sorted from PBMCs, collected less than 25 months after vaccination. The clonotype was recovered from a man aged 50 to 75 who received an inactivated influenza vaccine. This chain links TRBV24-1 with TRBJ2-5; maybe TRBD2 (5 bases). The CDR3 DNA reads TGTGCCACCAGTGATTTGACCACGCCCGGGGACCAAGAGACCCAGTACTTC. Translated, it gives CATSDLTTPGDQETQYF.